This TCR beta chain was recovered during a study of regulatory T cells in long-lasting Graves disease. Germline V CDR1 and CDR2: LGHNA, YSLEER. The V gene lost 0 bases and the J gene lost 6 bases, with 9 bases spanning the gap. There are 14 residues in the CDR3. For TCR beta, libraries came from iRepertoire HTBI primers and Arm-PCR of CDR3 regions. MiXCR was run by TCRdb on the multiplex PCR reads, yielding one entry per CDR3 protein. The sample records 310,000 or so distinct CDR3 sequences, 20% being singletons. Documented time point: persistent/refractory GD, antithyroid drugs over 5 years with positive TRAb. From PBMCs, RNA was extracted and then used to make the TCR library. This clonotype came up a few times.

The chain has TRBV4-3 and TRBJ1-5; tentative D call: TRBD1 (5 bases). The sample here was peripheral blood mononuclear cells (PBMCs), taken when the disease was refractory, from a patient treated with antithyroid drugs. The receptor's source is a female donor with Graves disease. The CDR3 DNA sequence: TGCGCCAGCAGCCAAGATTCGAGGGGTCAGCCCCAGCATTTT. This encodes CASSQDSRGQPQHF.